The rows below give T cell receptor beta chains drawn from one sample of a study of T-cell reconstitution after alpha-beta-depleted transplantation in children. TCRdb fed the PCR reads into MiXCR, producing one record per CDR3 protein. The top ten clones hold roughly 15% of a sample with about 580,000 distinct CDR3 sequences, 23% of them seen once. This specimen consisted of PBMCs, mostly from graft donor cells, obtained 360 days after TCRalphabeta/CD19-depleted stem cell transplant. These receptors all come from a boy under three years old who had a stem cell transplant for acute myeloid leukemia, so the T cells may come from the graft donor. Both conserved end residues are part of each CDR3. A D gene is named only where the DNA matches it firmly. Some rows mark clone size as missing; the rest say once, few, many or name a class of expanded clone.

j_call d_call v_call clone_size cdr3_aa cdr3_nt
TRBJ1-1 TRBD1 TRBV7-9 - CASSFPRGRASTEAFF TGTGCCAGCAGCTTCCCCAGGGGGCGAGCGAGCACTGAAGCTTTCTTT
TRBJ2-3 - TRBV10-3 - CAISEEGLSDTQYF TGTGCCATCAGTGAAGAGGGGCTGTCAGATACGCAGTATTTT
TRBJ1-2 - TRBV20-1 many CSANEGDYGYTF TGCAGTGCTAATGAGGGTGACTATGGCTACACCTTC
TRBJ2-2 TRBD1 TRBV4-3 few CASSQFPGQDTGELFF TGCGCCAGCAGCCAATTCCCGGGACAGGACACCGGGGAGCTGTTTTTT
TRBJ2-7 - TRBV20-1 - CSARDRRTSYEQYF TGCAGTGCTAGAGATAGAAGGACCTCATACGAGCAGTACTTC
TRBJ2-3 TRBD2 TRBV7-2 many CASSARGSGGGTDTQYF TGTGCCAGCAGCGCCCGGGGTAGCGGGGGGGGCACAGATACGCAGTATTTT
TRBJ2-1 - TRBV20-1 many CSVRAQQTRNEQFF TGCAGTGTTCGAGCCCAGCAGACCCGCAATGAGCAGTTCTTC
TRBJ2-1 - TRBV7-3 many CASSPLGGRDEQFF TGTGCCAGCAGCCCGCTGGGGGGTAGGGATGAGCAGTTCTTC
TRBJ1-4 - TRBV12-3/TRBV12-4 - CASSSGEGSATNEKLFF TGTGCCAGCAGCTCAGGGGAGGGATCGGCAACTAATGAAAAACTGTTTTTT
TRBJ2-1 - TRBV15 - CATSRYTNEQFF TGTGCCACCAGCAGGTATACCAATGAGCAGTTCTTC
TRBJ2-6 - TRBV12-3/TRBV12-4 - CASRRDRRSGANVLTF TGTGCCAGCCGACGGGACCGGAGGTCTGGGGCCAACGTCCTGACTTTC
TRBJ2-1 - TRBV7-2 many CASSLQASDNEQFF TGTGCCAGCAGCTTACAGGCGTCAGACAATGAGCAGTTCTTC
TRBJ1-5 - TRBV5-6 many CASSLAGQPQHF TGTGCCAGCAGCTTAGCCGGACAGCCCCAGCATTTT
TRBJ1-5 - TRBV28 - CASRGRNQPQHF TGTGCCAGCAGGGGGAGAAATCAGCCCCAGCATTTT
TRBJ1-2 - TRBV12-3/TRBV12-4 many CASSLGGFTANYGYTF TGTGCCAGCAGTTTAGGCGGGTTTACAGCGAACTATGGCTACACCTTC
TRBJ1-4 - TRBV12-3/TRBV12-4 many CASSFTGNEKLFF TGTGCCAGCAGTTTTACGGGGAATGAAAAACTGTTTTTT
TRBJ2-1 - TRBV4-3 few CASSQGVSGNEQFF TGCGCCAGCAGCCAAGGTGTTAGCGGAAATGAGCAGTTCTTC
TRBJ1-3 - TRBV6-5 few CASSYKGVSNTIYF TGTGCCAGCAGTTATAAGGGGGTGTCAAACACCATATATTTT
TRBJ1-2 - TRBV20-1 - CSARPRTETYGYTF TGCAGTGCTAGACCCAGGACCGAGACCTATGGCTACACCTTC
TRBJ2-7 - TRBV29-1 - CSGGDPPLYEQYF TGCAGCGGTGGGGACCCTCCTCTCTACGAGCAGTACTTC
TRBJ2-7 - TRBV29-1 many CSVATRVGSYEQYF TGCAGCGTCGCAACCAGGGTAGGCTCCTACGAGCAGTACTTC
TRBJ2-1 - TRBV20-1 few CSAPREKEVNEQFF TGCAGTGCCCCGAGGGAGAAAGAGGTCAATGAGCAGTTCTTC
TRBJ2-7 TRBD1 TRBV12-3/TRBV12-4 many CASSFGTGQGSYEQYF TGTGCCAGCAGTTTCGGCACGGGACAGGGCAGTTACGAGCAGTACTTC
TRBJ2-1 - TRBV7-2 - CASSLVPWGNEQFF TGTGCCAGCAGCTTAGTGCCTTGGGGGAATGAGCAGTTCTTC
TRBJ2-2 - TRBV6-1 - CASSPAPRTGELFF TGTGCCAGCAGTCCCGCCCCGCGGACCGGGGAGCTGTTTTTT
TRBJ2-5 TRBD1 TRBV12-3/TRBV12-4 few CASSNRGTRGETQYF TGTGCCAGCAGCAACAGGGGGACGAGGGGAGAGACCCAGTACTTC
TRBJ2-2 TRBD1 TRBV29-1 few CSAGQGVNTGELFF TGCAGCGCAGGACAGGGGGTCAACACCGGGGAGCTGTTTTTT
TRBJ2-1 - TRBV5-4 - CASSKGPIYNEQFF TGTGCCAGCAGCAAGGGCCCTATCTACAATGAGCAGTTCTTC
TRBJ2-3 - TRBV20-1 few CSARDQADTQYF TGCAGTGCTAGAGACCAGGCGGATACGCAGTATTTT
TRBJ2-5 - TRBV20-1 many CSARLRHGGETQYF TGCAGTGCTAGGCTACGACACGGAGGCGAGACCCAGTACTTC
TRBJ2-2 TRBD2 TRBV6-1 many CATLRGAGTGELFF TGTGCCACCCTGCGGGGGGCAGGTACCGGGGAGCTGTTTTTT
TRBJ1-4 - TRBV7-2 - CASTRTATNEKLFF TGTGCCAGCACCCGGACAGCAACTAATGAAAAACTGTTTTTT
TRBJ2-7 TRBD2 TRBV10-3 few CAISDWASGGSEQYF TGTGCCATCAGTGATTGGGCTAGCGGGGGGTCGGAGCAGTACTTC
TRBJ1-2 - TRBV6-5 - CASSYLQGFYTF TGTGCCAGCAGTTACCTACAGGGTTTCTACACCTTC
TRBJ2-1 TRBD1 TRBV7-9 - CASSQDRGAYNEQFF TGTGCCAGCAGCCAGGACAGGGGAGCCTACAATGAGCAGTTCTTC
TRBJ2-5 TRBD2 TRBV6-1 - CASSPLAGGRHETQYF TGTGCCAGCAGCCCCCTAGCGGGGGGGCGTCACGAGACCCAGTACTTC
TRBJ2-2 TRBD2 TRBV5-1 once CASSSKRGGLPTGELFF TGCGCCAGCAGCAGTAAGCGGGGGGGTCTGCCGACCGGGGAGCTGTTTTTT
TRBJ2-5 - TRBV4-3 - CASSQESGKETQYF TGCGCCAGCAGCCAAGAGTCAGGGAAAGAGACCCAGTACTTC
TRBJ2-1 TRBD1 TRBV11-3 many CASSTSRDRGRNEQFF TGTGCCAGCAGCACTTCCAGGGACAGGGGGCGAAATGAGCAGTTCTTC
TRBJ2-1 - TRBV29-1 many CSVADYEQFF TGCAGCGTCGCCGACTATGAGCAGTTCTTC
TRBJ2-3 TRBD2 TRBV20-1 few CSARDYYTDTQYF TGCAGTGCCAGGGACTACTACACAGATACGCAGTATTTT
TRBJ2-1 TRBD2 TRBV6-6 few CASRRRGGNEQFF TGTGCCAGCAGACGACGCGGGGGCAATGAGCAGTTCTTC
TRBJ2-5 TRBD1 TRBV7-9 - CASSLAPGQGHETQYF TGTGCCAGCAGCTTAGCCCCTGGACAGGGCCATGAGACCCAGTACTTC
TRBJ1-4 - TRBV12-3/TRBV12-4 few CASSLGTGVGEKLFF TGTGCCAGCAGTTTAGGCACCGGCGTGGGTGAAAAACTGTTTTTT
TRBJ2-2 - TRBV28 many CASSLGHGAAGELFF TGTGCCAGCAGTTTGGGACACGGTGCGGCCGGGGAGCTGTTTTTT
TRBJ2-5 TRBD2 TRBV28 - CASSFPLRGGEQETQYF TGTGCCAGCAGTTTCCCCCTTCGCGGGGGGGAACAAGAGACCCAGTACTTC
TRBJ2-5 TRBD2 TRBV2 - CASRGWGGIQETQYF TGTGCCAGCAGAGGATGGGGGGGGATCCAAGAGACCCAGTACTTC
TRBJ2-7 - TRBV12-3/TRBV12-4 - CASSETGTDAYEQYF TGTGCCAGCAGTGAGACCGGGACTGATGCCTACGAGCAGTACTTC
TRBJ1-2 TRBD1 TRBV20-1 - CSARGRGGRDYGYTF TGCAGTGCTAGAGGACGAGGGGGCAGGGACTATGGCTACACCTTC
TRBJ2-5 - TRBV6-5 - CASSYSIWGQQETQYF TGTGCCAGCAGTTACTCGATCTGGGGGCAGCAAGAGACCCAGTACTTC
TRBJ1-1 - TRBV6-2/TRBV6-3 many CASSYSYRGPVYERMNTEAFF TGTGCCAGCAGTTACTCGTATCGGGGTCCGGTATATGAGAGAATGAACACTGAAGCTTTCTTT
TRBJ1-4 - TRBV29-1 many CSVLGGGTKNEKLFF TGCAGCGTTCTGGGAGGAGGTACGAAGAATGAAAAACTGTTTTTT
TRBJ1-6 - TRBV2 - CASTYGGANSPLHF TGTGCCAGCACCTATGGGGGCGCGAATTCACCCCTCCACTTT
TRBJ2-7 - TRBV27 - CASSLSLVREQYF TGTGCCAGCAGTTTATCCCTAGTGCGCGAGCAGTACTTC
TRBJ2-2 TRBD1 TRBV20-1 - CSARRTGVTTGELFF TGCAGTGCTCGCCGGACAGGGGTGACCACCGGGGAGCTGTTTTTT
TRBJ2-1 - TRBV5-1 - CASSPALAPYNEQFF TGCGCCAGCAGCCCGGCCCTAGCGCCCTACAATGAGCAGTTCTTC